A selection of T cell receptor beta chains follows, all from one sample in a study of tumor-infiltrating lymphocytes in primary liver carcinoma. TCRdb ran MiXCR on the multiplex PCR reads and lists one entry per CDR3 protein. Counted here are approximately 110,000 distinct CDR3 sequences, 60% to 80% occurring once; the ten biggest clones make up roughly 8%. The material sequenced was liver tumor tissue from sampling region 3. The receptors come from a woman aged 55 to 70 with primary liver carcinoma and hepatitis B virus infection. CDR3s include the opening cysteine and the closing phenylalanine or tryptophan. The D gene is left open where the match is weak. Clone size, where shown, is once, few, many, or a class for clones that have expanded.

TGTGCCAGCAGCGACAGCGGGGGGGGAACGTACGAGCAGTACTTC | CASSDSGGGTYEQYF | TRBJ2-7 | TRBV7-8 | TRBD2 | -
TGTGCCAGCAGCCTTCGGGATAGCGGGAACAATGGGCGGTTCTTC | CASSLRDSGNNGRFF | TRBJ2-1 | TRBV11-3 | TRBD2 | -
TGTGCCAGCAACTTGTGGGGGGCCACAGATACGCAGTTTTTT | CASNLWGATDTQFF | TRBJ2-3 | TRBV5-6 | - | -
TGTGCCAGCACCTCTTCAAGGGGGGGCGCGGAGACCCAGTACTTC | CASTSSRGGAETQYF | TRBJ2-5 | TRBV28 | - | many
TGTGACAGCAGTTCCCATCGACCCGGACAGGCGGATGGCTACACCTTC | CDSSSHRPGQADGYTF | TRBJ1-2 | TRBV28 | TRBD1 | -
TGTGTCAGTAGCTTAGGGGTCAGCAACAATGAGCAGTTCTTC | CVSSLGVSNNEQFF | TRBJ2-1 | TRBV11-3 | - | -
TGTGCCAACAGTTCGGCCCGTCTAGCGGGAGGTACCTACAATGAGCAGTTCTTC | CANSSARLAGGTYNEQFF | TRBJ2-1 | TRBV28 | TRBD2 | -
TGTGCCAGCAGCGATGAGAAGACCCAGTACTTC | CASSDEKTQYF | TRBJ2-5 | TRBV5-4 | - | many
TGTGCCAACAGAGCAAAGAGCTCTTATAATTCACCCCTCCACTTT | CANRAKSSYNSPLHF | TRBJ1-6 | TRBV12-3/TRBV12-4 | - | -
TGTGCCAGCAGCTTAGACAGGGGGGCCCAGTCCCACCATTTT | CASSLDRGAQSHHF | TRBJ1-5 | TRBV11-2 | TRBD1 | -
TGTGCCAGCAACATGGGGCTTCCCACGGATACACAGTATTTT | CASNMGLPTDTQYF | TRBJ2-3 | TRBV11-2 | - | -
TGTGCCAGCAGCTTCGCGGGAGTGTACACCGGGGAACTCTTTTTT | CASSFAGVYTGELFF | TRBJ2-2 | TRBV11-2 | TRBD2 | -
TGTGTCAGCAGTTCAGTGTCCTACGAGCAGTACTTC | CVSSSVSYEQYF | TRBJ2-7 | TRBV6-6 | - | -
TGTGCCAGCACCGCGGACAGGGTACGGTACGAGCAGTACTTC | CASTADRVRYEQYF | TRBJ2-7 | TRBV2 | TRBD1 | -
TGCAGCGTTGACGAGGGGGGCTACACCTTC | CSVDEGGYTF | TRBJ1-2 | TRBV29-1 | - | many
TGTGCAAGCAGGGATGGGGCAGATACCATTCCGAACACTGAAGCTTTCTTT | CASRDGADTIPNTEAFF | TRBJ1-1 | TRBV12-3/TRBV12-4 | - | -
TGTGCCAGCAGTGTCGGACGTAACACGAACACCGGGGAGCTGTTTTTT | CASSVGRNTNTGELFF | TRBJ2-2 | TRBV11-2 | - | -
TGTGCCAGCAGTTGGGCAGCGGATCAGCCCCAGCATTTT | CASSWAADQPQHF | TRBJ1-5 | TRBV6-1 | - | many
TGTGCCAGCAGCTTAAGTGGCCTCAATGAAAAACTGTTTTTT | CASSLSGLNEKLFF | TRBJ1-4 | TRBV7-9 | - | -
TGCGCCAGCAGCTTGCTTTGGGACACGCCTAACTATGGCTACACCTTC | CASSLLWDTPNYGYTF | TRBJ1-2 | TRBV5-1 | - | few
TGCAGCGCTCCCACAGGGGGCGGCTACAATGAGCAGTTCTTC | CSAPTGGGYNEQFF | TRBJ2-1 | TRBV29-1 | TRBD1 | many
TGTGCCAGCAGTTTAAATACAGGAGAGCAGTTCTTC | CASSLNTGEQFF | TRBJ2-1 | TRBV28 | - | few
TGTGCCAGCAACGGGGGACTTTCCTACAATGAGCAGTTCTTC | CASNGGLSYNEQFF | TRBJ2-1 | TRBV2 | - | many
TGTGCTAGCAGCTTAGGGGCGTACCAAGAGACCCAGCAATTC | CASSLGAYQETQQF | TRBJ2-5 | TRBV11-3 | - | -
TGTGCCAGCAGTTTCGGACTAGGGGAGACCCAGTACTTC | CASSFGLGETQYF | TRBJ2-5 | TRBV28 | TRBD2 | -
TGTGCCAGCAGTCTCCTAGGACAGGTGGCCTCACTGGACTTC | CASSLLGQVASLDF | TRBJ2-5 | TRBV12-3/TRBV12-4 | TRBD1 | -
TGTGCCAGCAGCCAGGACAGAGTTCAGCCCAAGCATTTT | CASSQDRVQPKHF | TRBJ1-5 | TRBV6-6 | - | -
TGTGCCAGCAGTCCCAGGACAGGGGTGGAAGAGACCCAGTACTTC | CASSPRTGVEETQYF | TRBJ2-5 | TRBV28 | TRBD1 | -
TGTGCCAGCAGCTTAGCGTTAGCGGGAGGACCTGACACAGATATGCAGTATTTT | CASSLALAGGPDTDMQYF | TRBJ2-3 | TRBV11-1 | TRBD2 | -
TGTACCAGCAGCCTACTAGCGGGAGCCGCTCAACTTTTCTACAGGCAGTACTTC | CTSSLLAGAAQLFYRQYF | TRBJ2-7 | TRBV11-2 | TRBD2 | -
TGTGCCAGTAGTAAAGAACGACCTGGCGGTAAAGAAAAACTGTTTTTT | CASSKERPGGKEKLFF | TRBJ1-4 | TRBV19 | - | -
TGCAGCGTTCGGCGGGACCGGAACACTGAAGCTTTCTTT | CSVRRDRNTEAFF | TRBJ1-1 | TRBV29-1 | - | many
TGCTGCGTTGGTTGGAGGCCCCACTACGAGCAGTACTTC | CCVGWRPHYEQYF | TRBJ2-7 | TRBV29-1 | - | -
TGCAGCTTTGGAGATGGTCAAGGTGCAGGTGGCTACACCTTC | CSFGDGQGAGGYTF | TRBJ1-2 | TRBV29-1 | - | -
TGTGCCAGCAGTTTAGACGTGTCTGGCGCCAACGTCCTGACTTTC | CASSLDVSGANVLTF | TRBJ2-6 | TRBV6-5 | - | -
TGCAGTGCTAGAGCCGGGGGGGCCCGAGACTTTGGAAACACCATATATTTT | CSARAGGARDFGNTIYF | TRBJ1-3 | TRBV20-1 | - | -
TGTGCCTGGAGTGGAGGGGTCCTCTACAATGAGCAGTTCTTC | CAWSGGVLYNEQFF | TRBJ2-1 | TRBV30 | - | few
TGTGCCAGCACCTTTAGCGTTACAGATACGCAGTATTTT | CASTFSVTDTQYF | TRBJ2-3 | TRBV6-1 | - | many
TGTACCATCCGGGGGACAGGGGGCTACGTGCAGTACTTC | CTIRGTGGYVQYF | TRBJ2-7 | TRBV10-3 | TRBD1 | -
TGTGCCTGGAGACGGGGACAGTCTCCTGTCCAAGAGACCCAGTACTTC | CAWRRGQSPVQETQYF | TRBJ2-5 | TRBV30 | TRBD1 | many
TGTGCCAGCTCATCCCGACAGGCGACGGCTAATCAGCCCCAGCATTTT | CASSSRQATANQPQHF | TRBJ1-5 | TRBV18 | - | -
TGTGCCACGGGCGAGCGGGAGTCTGGGAGCAATGAGCAGTTCTTC | CATGERESGSNEQFF | TRBJ2-1 | TRBV28 | TRBD2 | -
TGTGCCAGCAGCTCCCGGGATAGATTCTACAATGAGCAGTTCTTC | CASSSRDRFYNEQFF | TRBJ2-1 | TRBV12-3/TRBV12-4 | - | once
TGTGCCAGCAGCTTGTTTGGGACAGGGAACACTGAAGCTTTCTTT | CASSLFGTGNTEAFF | TRBJ1-1 | TRBV5-4 | TRBD1 | many
TGCGGCAGCAGCTTGGGGAACAGGGGGCTGGGGAACACTGAAGCTTTCTTT | CGSSLGNRGLGNTEAFF | TRBJ1-1 | TRBV5-1 | TRBD1 | once
TGTGCCAGCAGCTTGGGGCTACACCATGGTGATGAGCAGTTCTTC | CASSLGLHHGDEQFF | TRBJ2-1 | TRBV5-6 | - | -
TGTGCCAGAAGTGACAGCGGGAGCACAGATACGCAGTATTTT | CARSDSGSTDTQYF | TRBJ2-3 | TRBV6-4 | - | -